Presented here are 7 T cell receptor beta chains from one specimen sequenced in a study of T-cell memory formation after mild COVID-19. Each CDR3 protein gets one entry after TCRdb re-called the 5' RACE reads with MiXCR. Of roughly 300,000 distinct CDR3 sequences listed, approximately 14% were seen once; the top ten hold approximately 22%. Sample: PBMCs or a T cell subset sorted from them (not recorded which). The receptors derive from a man in his late teens or twenties who had mild COVID-19 (a few samples of this study predate the infection). Cell type and time point are not known.

The V gene is TRBV5-1, the J gene TRBJ2-1, with 12 bases identical to TRBD2. The CDR3 sequence is 16 residues long. The V gene end was trimmed by 1 base and the J gene end by 5 bases; junction bases not matched to a gene: 4. CDR1 and CDR2 from the germline V gene are SGHRS and YFSETQ. CDR3 nucleotide sequence: TGCGCCAGCAGCTTGAGAAGGACTAGCGGGGACAATGAGCAGTTCTTC. It encodes CASSLRRTSGDNEQFF.

This clonotype was observed a few times. The chain recombines TRBV5-1 with TRBJ1-1; possible D gene TRBD1, 6 bases. Per germline, CDR1 SGHRS and CDR2 YFSETQ. The CDR3 extends over 18 amino acids. V lost 0 bases to trimming and J lost 2 bases, with 20 bases between them. DNA for the CDR3: TGCGCCAGCAGCTTGGCCGGAGGCCTTAGAGGGGGAAACACTGAAGCTTTCTTT. This encodes CASSLAGGLRGGNTEAFF. Together with reference TRBV5-1 and TRBJ1-1, the CDR3 gives the full variable domain: KAGVTQTPRYLIKTRGQQVTLSCSPISGHRSVSWYQQTPGQGLQFLFEYFSETQRNKGNFPGRFSGRQFSNSRSEMNVSTLELGDSALYLCASSLAGGLRGGNTEAFFGQGTRLTVV.

This clonotype came up a few times. The rearrangement links TRBV20-1 to TRBJ2-7, with 9 bases aligning to TRBD1. V was clipped by 3 bases and J by 5 bases; unmatched bases: 2. The CDR3 is 12 amino acids. From germline, CDR1 is DFQATT and CDR2 SNEGSKA (reference sequence). This chain's CDR3 is CSARGTGNEQYV. The CDR3 region has the DNA TGCAGTGCTAGGGGGACAGGGAACGAGCAGTACGTC.

This clonotype was observed a handful of times. This rearrangement joins TRBV7-2 to TRBJ2-6; D uncertain. CDR3 size: 17 residues. The germline V and J ends were trimmed by 0 bases and 0 bases, with 9 bases remaining between them. The germline V gene encodes CDR1 SGHTA and CDR2 FQGNSA. CDR3 bases: TGTGCCAGCAGCTTAGCGTCGGACCACTCTGGGGCCAACGTCCTGACTTTC. This gives the protein CASSLASDHSGANVLTF.

J is TRBJ2-2 and V is TRBV27; no reliable D call. Germline CDR1 reads MNHEY; CDR2 reads SMNVEV (reference sequence). The V end was cut by 1 base, the J end by 9 bases, with 9 bases between. CDR3 size: 13 residues. DNA of the CDR3: TGTGCCAGCAGTTTATTTATCCGGTGGGAGCTGTTTTTT. Translation gives CASSLFIRWELFF.

V gene TRBV20-1 combines with J gene TRBJ1-2; TRBD1 matches 9 bases. Germline-derived CDR1 and CDR2 are DFQATT and SNEGSKA (reference sequence). The CDR3 is 15 amino acids. The V and J ends lost 0 bases and 6 bases, in that order; junction bases with no gene match: 8. The CDR3 spells CSARDWDREKNGYTF. The CDR3 nucleotides are TGCAGTGCTAGAGACTGGGACAGGGAGAAGAATGGCTACACCTTC.

This clonotype was observed a few times. The chain has TRBV29-1 and TRBJ2-5; a possible D gene is TRBD1 (6 bases). The CDR3 length is 12 residues. Germline loops: CDR1 SQVTM, CDR2 ANQGSEA. Trimming removed 7 bases at V and 3 bases at J, with 12 bases between. CDR3 DNA sequence: TGCAGCGGACGACAGGATAAAGAGACCCAGTACTTC. Amino acid sequence: CSGRQDKETQYF.